These 21 T cell receptor beta chains were all obtained from the same sample, sequenced in a study of cytomegalovirus exposure and HLA in healthy donors. Primers: 60 Vbeta forward and 13 Jbeta reverse. TCRdb keeps only in-frame clones here, not all; method: immunoSEQ multiplex PCR. Of about 180,000 clones listed, 72% are singletons. The sequenced sample consisted of PBMCs. These receptors were collected from a human donor in good health.

V gene TRBV5-1 combines with J gene TRBJ2-3, with 7 bases fitting TRBD2. This CDR3 has 15 residues. The trim removed 0 bases at V and 4 bases at J, leaving 5 bases unmatched. From germline, CDR1 is SGHRS and CDR2 YFSETQ. CDR3 protein: CASSLASGEADTQYF. In DNA, the CDR3 is TGCGCCAGCAGCTTGGCAAGCGGGGAGGCAGATACGCAGTATTTT. The complete variable domain, with remaining parts taken from reference TRBV5-1 and TRBJ2-3, reads KAGVTQTPRYLIKTRGQQVTLSCSPISGHRSVSWYQQTPGQGLQFLFEYFSETQRNKGNFPGRFSGRQFSNSRSEMNVSTLELGDSALYLCASSLASGEADTQYFGPGTRLTVL.

The rearrangement links TRBV2 to TRBJ2-1, with D possibly matching TRBD2 (6 bases). V dropped 7 bases and J dropped 5 bases, with 12 bases sitting between them. The CDR3 extends over 13 amino acids. Germline V lookup: CDR1 SNHLY, CDR2 FYNNEI. The CDR3 sequence: CASTDGGDNEQFF. The CDR3 nucleotides are TGTGCCAGCACCGACGGAGGGGACAATGAGCAGTTCTTC.

The chain carries TRBV7-2 and TRBJ2-2; a weak D match, TRBD2 (6 bases). Trimming left V 2 bases short and J 5 bases short, with 12 bases between. Germline V gene data show CDR1 as SGHTA and CDR2 as FQGNSA. This CDR3 contains 15 residues. CDR3 sequence: CASSLPAGRTGELFF. The DNA for the CDR3 is TGTGCCAGCAGCTTACCGGCGGGGCGGACCGGGGAGCTGTTTTTT.

The rearrangement uses TRBV25-1 and TRBJ2-6, with D perhaps TRBD2 (6 bases). The length of the CDR3 is 16 residues. The V and J ends lost 5 bases and 1 base respectively, with 12 bases between them. The germline CDR1 and CDR2 sequences are MGHDK and SYGVNS. CDR3 region: CASSRTSGSGANVLTF. CDR3 DNA sequence: TGTGCCAGCAGTAGGACGAGCGGGTCTGGGGCCAACGTCCTGACTTTC.

The chain joins TRBV6-1 to TRBJ2-3, with 12 bases identical to TRBD2. Germline V gives CDR1 MNHNS, CDR2 SASEGT. The CDR3 runs to 17 residues. Trimming at V came to 1 base and at J to 6 bases, leaving 8 bases not matched to a gene. The CDR3 reads CASSEESSGGALDTQYF. The DNA for the CDR3 is TGTGCCAGCAGTGAAGAGTCTAGCGGGGGGGCCCTGGATACGCAGTATTTT.

The chain uses TRBV6-6 and TRBJ1-5, with D hard to call. This CDR3 has 14 amino acids. V dropped 0 bases and J dropped 7 bases, with 10 bases sitting between them. The germline CDR1 and CDR2 sequences are MNHNY and SVGAGI (reference sequence). The CDR3 DNA sequence: TGTGCCAGCAGTTACTCGGGAGGGCAGCAGCCCCAGCATTTT. It encodes CASSYSGGQQPQHF.

The genes are TRBV11-2 and TRBJ2-7, with 9 nucleotides matching TRBD1. The CDR3 is made up of 17 amino acids. Trimming at V came to 5 bases and at J to 2 bases, leaving 13 bases not matched to a gene. Germline V gene sequence: CDR1 SGHAT, CDR2 FQNNGV. This chain's CDR3 is CASSAPGTGFRAYEQYF. The CDR3 DNA is TGTGCCAGCAGCGCTCCCGGGACAGGGTTCAGAGCCTACGAGCAGTACTTC.

This chain links TRBV2 with TRBJ2-5; 7 positions match TRBD2. There are 15 residues in the CDR3. Germline values: CDR1 SNHLY, CDR2 FYNNEI. V lost 4 bases and J lost 5; bases outside the gene matches: 10. Written as DNA, the CDR3 is TGTGCCAGCAGTGTATCGAGCGGGGTAGGGGAGACCCAGTACTTC. This gives the protein CASSVSSGVGETQYF.

J is TRBJ2-1 and V is TRBV4-2, with 9 bases that match TRBD2. This CDR3 contains 15 residues. Germline CDR1 reads LGHNA; CDR2 reads YNFKEQ. The junction had 9 bases not matched to a gene; V was cut back by 4 bases and J by 8 bases. The CDR3 DNA reads TGTGCCAGCAGCCTGGGACAGCGGGGGGTGGATGAGCAGTTCTTC. Translated, it gives CASSLGQRGVDEQFF.

The chain links TRBV7-2 to TRBJ1-2; 7 positions match TRBD1. J lost 6 bases, V lost 5 bases, and 9 bases had no gene match. The germline CDR1 and CDR2 sequences are SGHTA and FQGNSA. The CDR3 runs 14 residues. The CDR3 bases are TGTGCCAGCAGCCCCGACAGGGAGAGCGATGGCTACACCTTC. As protein: CASSPDRESDGYTF.

The chain couples TRBV5-8 to TRBJ1-2, with 10 nucleotides matching TRBD1. Trimming removed 4 bases from V and 3 bases from J; junction bases left unmatched: 6. The CDR3 covers 15 residues. Germline CDR1 SGHTS, CDR2 YDEGEE. CDR3 DNA sequence: TGTGCCAGCAGCCGGACAGGGGGATATGACTATGGCTACACCTTC. Encoded protein: CASSRTGGYDYGYTF.

V gene TRBV27 combines with J gene TRBJ1-5; a weak D match, TRBD1 (6 bases). Germline loops: CDR1 MNHEY, CDR2 SMNVEV (reference sequence). Trimming pared 5 bases from V and 9 bases from J, leaving 17 bases between. The CDR3 length is 14 residues. CDR3 sequence reads: CASSPDRLLRPQHF. The CDR3 DNA reads TGTGCCAGCAGTCCTGACAGGCTCCTACGGCCCCAGCATTTT.

At least ten counts were recorded for this clone. This chain connects TRBV6-4 to TRBJ2-3, with 11 bases that match TRBD2. CDR1 is MRHNA, CDR2 SNTAGT, per germline. The ends lost 0 bases at V and 1 base at J; junction bases unmatched: 0. This CDR3 is 16 amino acids long. CDR3 in amino acids: CASSDSTSGGTDTQYF. The DNA of the CDR3 is TGTGCCAGCAGTGACTCGACTAGCGGGGGCACAGATACGCAGTATTTT.

The gene calls are TRBV25-1 and TRBJ1-1, with D hard to call. Trimming stripped 4 bases from V and 1 base from J, with 4 bases between. This CDR3 has 12 residues. Germline values: CDR1 MGHDK, CDR2 SYGVNS. The CDR3 spells CASSVRNTEAFF. The CDR3 bases are TGTGCCAGCAGTGTCAGGAACACTGAAGCTTTCTTT.

The chain recombines TRBV7-6 with TRBJ2-7, with 8 bases identical to TRBD1. The ends lost 5 bases at V and 5 bases at J; junction bases unmatched: 8. This CDR3 contains 14 residues. CDR1 SGHVS and CDR2 FNYEAQ come from the germline V gene. For the CDR3, the DNA is TGTGCCAGCAGCGACGGGACAGGATCCAACGAGCAGTACTTC. Encoded protein: CASSDGTGSNEQYF.

V is TRBV7-6 and J is TRBJ1-4; the match to TRBD1 covers 7 bases. V lost 2 bases, J lost 5 bases, and 5 bases stayed unmatched. Germline V gives CDR1 SGHVS, CDR2 FNYEAQ. The CDR3 loop spans 15 amino acids. CDR3 DNA sequence: TGTGCCAGCAGCTTAAGGGGGACAGAAAATGAAAAACTGTTTTTT. Translation gives CASSLRGTENEKLFF.

The chain recombines TRBV30 with TRBJ1-1, with a weak D call TRBD1 (5 bases). V lost 3 bases and J 0 bases, leaving 11 bases between the germline ends. The V gene's germline CDR1 is GTSNPN and CDR2 SVGIG (reference sequence). The CDR3 spans 14 residues. The CDR3, as DNA: TGTGCCTGGAGCACAGGAATCATGAACACTGAAGCTTTCTTT. Translation gives CAWSTGIMNTEAFF.

This sequence joins TRBV12-5 and TRBJ2-1; 9 nucleotides line up with TRBD1. The length of the CDR3 is 15 residues. CDR1 and CDR2 (germline): LGHNT, FRNRAP. J lost 2 bases, V lost 6 bases, and 5 bases had no gene match. The CDR3 bases are TGTGCTAGTGGGTCGGGACAGGGTGCCTACAATGAGCAGTTCTTC. Protein sequence: CASGSGQGAYNEQFF.

V is TRBV9 and J is TRBJ1-1, with D maybe TRBD1 (5 bases). Trimming shortened V by 2 bases and J by 3 bases, and 8 bases separated the two germline ends. Looked up from germline, CDR1 is SGDLS and CDR2 is YYNGEE. The CDR3 covers 13 residues. The CDR3 coding sequence is TGTGCCAGCAGCGTCCGGGGGGACACTGAAGCTTTCTTT. This sequence encodes CASSVRGDTEAFF. Combining the CDR3 with reference TRBV9 and TRBJ1-1 gives the whole variable domain DSGVTQTPKHLITATGQRVTLRCSPRSGDLSVYWYQQSLDQGLQFLIQYYNGEERAKGNILERFSAQQFPDLHSELNLSSLELGDSALYFCASSVRGDTEAFFGQGTRLTVV.

The chain carries TRBV9 and TRBJ2-2, with D possibly TRBD2 on 5 matching bases. V was pared by 0 bases and J by 1 base, with 7 bases between. The CDR3 sequence is 15 residues long. The germline CDR1 and CDR2 sequences are SGDLS and YYNGEE. Here the CDR3 reads CASSVADWNTGELFF. CDR3 coding DNA: TGTGCCAGCAGCGTAGCGGACTGGAACACCGGGGAGCTGTTTTTT.

The chain carries TRBV27 and TRBJ1-2, with D unclear. Germline V gives CDR1 MNHEY, CDR2 SMNVEV (reference sequence). The CDR3 spans 14 residues. V gave up 7 bases and J gave up 1 base, with 13 bases separating them. As DNA, the CDR3 is TGTGCCAGCACCCCGACAAGAAATAACTATGGCTACACCTTC. Protein: CASTPTRNNYGYTF.